Listed below are T cell receptor beta chains from one sample, sequenced in a study of patients and donors after allogeneic stem cell transplantation. A single record per CDR3 protein comes from TCRdb applying MiXCR to the RT-PCR reads. The sample holds roughly 940,000 distinct CDR3 sequences; about a sixth are singletons and the top ten take approximately 5.9%. The sequenced sample consisted of blood, either unsorted or a sorted T cell fraction (not recorded which). All receptors derive from a human donor who was either an allogeneic HSCT recipient or a stem cell or donor lymphocyte infusion donor (not recorded which). It is not recorded whose cells these are; they may come from a transplant donor. Both conserved end residues are part of each CDR3. The D gene is left open where the match is weak. Size is omitted from some rows. Given values are once, few, many or a class for expanded clones.

CASSLTGNLNTEAFF,TGCGCCAGCAGCCTGACCGGGAACCTGAACACTGAAGCTTTCTTT,-,TRBJ1-1,many,TRBV4-3
CSARGGGRSWYGYTF,TGCAGTGCTAGAGGCGGGGGGAGGTCTTGGTATGGCTACACCTTC,-,TRBJ1-2,few,TRBV20-1
CASSLGRVQPQHF,TGTGCCAGCAGCTTAGGCAGGGTACAGCCCCAGCATTTT,-,TRBJ1-5,-,TRBV7-4
CASSFGGLSGNTIYF,TGCGCCAGCAGCTTCGGAGGCCTCTCTGGAAACACCATATATTTT,-,TRBJ1-3,many,TRBV5-1
CASIGGELFF,TGCGCCTCAATAGGCGGGGAGCTGTTTTTT,-,TRBJ2-2,-,TRBV5-1
CASIVGGAGEQFF,TGTGCCAGCATAGTCGGGGGGGCAGGTGAGCAGTTCTTC,TRBD2,TRBJ2-1,-,TRBV6-1
CASSLGARGQLDTEAFF,TGTGCCAGCAGCTTGGGGGCCAGGGGGCAATTAGACACTGAAGCTTTCTTT,TRBD1,TRBJ1-1,-,TRBV5-6
CASSGTGTGSGELFF,TGCGCCAGCAGCGGGACAGGGACGGGGAGCGGGGAGCTGTTTTTT,TRBD1,TRBJ2-2,-,TRBV5-1
CSVDPAGITDTQYF,TGCAGCGTTGATCCAGCGGGGATCACAGATACGCAGTATTTT,TRBD2,TRBJ2-3,many,TRBV29-1
CASSPTIREGAYNEQFF,TGTGCCAGCAGCCCCACCATCCGGGAGGGGGCCTACAATGAGCAGTTCTTC,TRBD2,TRBJ2-1,-,TRBV7-9
CASSLEQGWTEGVYGYTF,TGCGCCAGCAGCCTTGAGCAAGGATGGACGGAGGGTGTCTATGGCTACACCTTC,-,TRBJ1-2,-,TRBV4-3
CASSLDFPISRNTEAFF,TGTGCCAGCAGCTTAGATTTTCCCATCTCGAGGAACACTGAAGCTTTCTTT,-,TRBJ1-1,-,TRBV11-3
CATSRDQRGRSYEQYF,TGTGCCACCAGCAGAGATCAGCGCGGGAGGTCCTACGAGCAGTACTTC,TRBD2,TRBJ2-7,-,TRBV15
CASSSATGTGYGYTF,TGTGCCAGCAGCTCTGCGACAGGGACGGGCTATGGCTACACCTTC,TRBD1,TRBJ1-2,few,TRBV7-9
CASRGQGTVETQYF,TGCGCCAGCAGGGGCCAGGGAACGGTAGAGACCCAGTACTTC,-,TRBJ2-5,-,TRBV5-1
CASSLGQAGALGQYF,TGTGCCAGCAGCTTGGGGCAAGCGGGGGCCTTGGGGCAGTACTTC,TRBD2,TRBJ2-7,-,TRBV7-2
CATSRLTGSSTDTQYF,TGTGCCACCAGCAGGCTGACAGGGTCTAGCACAGATACGCAGTATTTT,TRBD1,TRBJ2-3,-,TRBV15
CASSIGQAKNEKLFF,TGTGCCAGCAGCATAGGACAGGCGAAAAATGAAAAACTGTTTTTT,TRBD1,TRBJ1-4,-,TRBV11-2
CASSFVQGSHEQYF,TGTGCCAGCAGTTTTGTCCAGGGATCCCACGAGCAGTACTTC,-,TRBJ2-7,few,TRBV27
CASSLGTGRNTGELFF,TGTGCCAGCAGCTTAGGGACAGGTCGGAACACCGGGGAGCTGTTTTTT,TRBD1,TRBJ2-2,many,TRBV7-8
CASSGGNQPQHF,TGTGCCAGCAGTGGGGGCAATCAGCCCCAGCATTTT,-,TRBJ1-5,many,TRBV6-5
CSARVTSGGAADTQYF,TGCAGTGCTAGAGTCACTAGCGGGGGGGCCGCAGATACGCAGTATTTT,TRBD2,TRBJ2-3,few,TRBV20-1
CASSLGASGDTQYF,TGTGCCAGCAGTTTGGGGGCTTCTGGGGATACGCAGTATTTT,-,TRBJ2-3,-,TRBV12-3/TRBV12-4
CASSDLRGSSTQYF,TGTGCCAGCAGCGACTTACGGGGGAGCTCGACCCAGTACTTC,-,TRBJ2-5,-,TRBV11-1
CSATGQLNTEAFF,TGCAGTGCTACGGGACAGCTTAACACTGAAGCTTTCTTT,TRBD1,TRBJ1-1,many,TRBV20-1
CASSLTPRRSEAFF,TGTGCCAGCAGCTTAACGCCTCGACGGAGTGAAGCTTTCTTT,-,TRBJ1-1,few,TRBV7-3